This T cell receptor (beta chain) was recorded in a study of T-cell reconstitution after alpha-beta-depleted transplantation in children. Trimming removed 0 bases from V and 2 bases from J, with 13 bases in between. Germline V gene data show CDR1 as SQVTM and CDR2 as ANQGSEA. The CDR3 is made up of 16 amino acids. This clonotype was counted a few times. Preparation of the TCRbeta library was carried out with unique molecular identifiers. TCRdb used MiXCR to reprocess the PCR reads, holding one entry per CDR3 protein. The table lists more than 450,000 distinct CDR3 sequences, about 17% of them singletons.

The clonotype comes from a human donor who donated a stem cell graft to a child with acute lymphoblastic leukemia. The chain uses TRBV29-1 and TRBJ2-2; maybe TRBD1 (5 bases). The input for sequencing was PBMCs from the stem cell graft donor, taken from the stem cell graft. This CDR3 is CSVEDRRTRNTGELFF. The CDR3, as DNA: TGCAGCGTTGAAGATCGAAGGACACGCAACACCGGGGAGCTGTTTTTT.